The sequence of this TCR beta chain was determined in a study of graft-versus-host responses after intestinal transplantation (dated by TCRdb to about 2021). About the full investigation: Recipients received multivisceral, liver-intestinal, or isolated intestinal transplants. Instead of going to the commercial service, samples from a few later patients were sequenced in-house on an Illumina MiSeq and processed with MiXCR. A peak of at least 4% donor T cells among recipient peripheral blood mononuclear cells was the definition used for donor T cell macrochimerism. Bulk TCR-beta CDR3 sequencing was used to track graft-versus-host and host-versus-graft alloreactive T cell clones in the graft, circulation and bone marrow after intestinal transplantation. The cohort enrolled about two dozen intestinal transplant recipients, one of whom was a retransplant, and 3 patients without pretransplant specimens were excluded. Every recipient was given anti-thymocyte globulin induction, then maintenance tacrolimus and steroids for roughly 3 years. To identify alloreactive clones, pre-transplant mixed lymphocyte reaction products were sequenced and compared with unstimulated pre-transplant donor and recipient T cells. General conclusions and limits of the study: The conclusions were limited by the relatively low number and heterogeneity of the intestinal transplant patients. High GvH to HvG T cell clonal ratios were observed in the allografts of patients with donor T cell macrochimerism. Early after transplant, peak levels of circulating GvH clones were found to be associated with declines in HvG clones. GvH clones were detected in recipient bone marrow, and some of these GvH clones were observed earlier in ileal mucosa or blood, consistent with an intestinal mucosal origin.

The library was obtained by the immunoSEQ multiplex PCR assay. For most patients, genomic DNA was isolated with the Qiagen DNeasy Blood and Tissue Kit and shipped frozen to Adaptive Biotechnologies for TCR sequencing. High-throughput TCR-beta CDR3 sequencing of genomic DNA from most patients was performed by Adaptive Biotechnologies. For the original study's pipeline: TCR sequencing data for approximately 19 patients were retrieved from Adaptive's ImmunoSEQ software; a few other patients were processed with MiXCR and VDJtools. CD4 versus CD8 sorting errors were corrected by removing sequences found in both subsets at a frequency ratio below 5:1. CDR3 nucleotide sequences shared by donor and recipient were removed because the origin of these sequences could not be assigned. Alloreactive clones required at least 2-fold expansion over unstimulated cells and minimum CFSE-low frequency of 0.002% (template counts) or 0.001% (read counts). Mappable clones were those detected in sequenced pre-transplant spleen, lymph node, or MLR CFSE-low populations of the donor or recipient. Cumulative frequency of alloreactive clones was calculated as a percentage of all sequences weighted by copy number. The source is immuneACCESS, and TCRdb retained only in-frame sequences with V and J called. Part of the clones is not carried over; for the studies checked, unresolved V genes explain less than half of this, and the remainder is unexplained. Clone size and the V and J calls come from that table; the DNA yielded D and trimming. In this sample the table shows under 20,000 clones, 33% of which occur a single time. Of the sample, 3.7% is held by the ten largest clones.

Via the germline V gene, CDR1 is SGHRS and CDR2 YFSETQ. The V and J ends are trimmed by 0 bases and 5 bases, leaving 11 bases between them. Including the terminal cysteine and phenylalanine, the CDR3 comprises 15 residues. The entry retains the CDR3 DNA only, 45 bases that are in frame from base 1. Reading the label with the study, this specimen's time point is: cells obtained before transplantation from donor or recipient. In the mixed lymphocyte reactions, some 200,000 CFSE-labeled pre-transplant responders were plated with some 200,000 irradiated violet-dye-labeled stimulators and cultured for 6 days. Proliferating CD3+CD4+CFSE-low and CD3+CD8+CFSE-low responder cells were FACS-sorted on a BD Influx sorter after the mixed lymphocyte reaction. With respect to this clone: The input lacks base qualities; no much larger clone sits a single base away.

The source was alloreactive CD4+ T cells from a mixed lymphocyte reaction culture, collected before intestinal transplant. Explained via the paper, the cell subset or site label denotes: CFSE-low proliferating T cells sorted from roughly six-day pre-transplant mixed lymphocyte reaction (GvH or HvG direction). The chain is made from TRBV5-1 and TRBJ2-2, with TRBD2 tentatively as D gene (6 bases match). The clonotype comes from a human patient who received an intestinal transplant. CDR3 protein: CASSLVSGDTGELFF. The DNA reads TGCGCCAGCAGCTTGGTGTCGGGGGATACCGGGGAGCTGTTTTTT. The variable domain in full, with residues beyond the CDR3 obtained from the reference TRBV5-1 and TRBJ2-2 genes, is KAGVTQTPRYLIKTRGQQVTLSCSPISGHRSVSWYQQTPGQGLQFLFEYFSETQRNKGNFPGRFSGRQFSNSRSEMNVSTLELGDSALYLCASSLVSGDTGELFFGEGSRLTVL.